The clone carrying this T cell receptor beta chain was seen only once. V shed 4 bases and J 4 bases; nucleotides not matched to a gene: 12. The CDR3 extends over 16 amino acids. The V gene's germline CDR1 is LGHNA and CDR2 YNFKEQ. TCRdb's table, derived via immunoSEQ multiplex PCR, lists solely in-frame clones and lacks some. The table records 65,000 to 80,000 clones, about nine tenths of them present only once. This sample was taken from a study of OX40 agonist ivuxolimab in advanced cancers. This chain connects TRBV4-2 to TRBJ2-7, with TRBD1 matching 8 bases. The source is an adult with an advanced solid tumor such as melanoma, head and neck, liver or kidney cancer. The sequenced sample was CD4+ or CD8+ T cells sorted from blood, obtained in a trial of the OX40 agonist ivuxolimab. CDR3 region: CASSPHSGQGTYEQYF. The DNA for the CDR3 is TGTGCCAGCAGCCCACACTCTGGACAGGGTACATACGAGCAGTACTTC.